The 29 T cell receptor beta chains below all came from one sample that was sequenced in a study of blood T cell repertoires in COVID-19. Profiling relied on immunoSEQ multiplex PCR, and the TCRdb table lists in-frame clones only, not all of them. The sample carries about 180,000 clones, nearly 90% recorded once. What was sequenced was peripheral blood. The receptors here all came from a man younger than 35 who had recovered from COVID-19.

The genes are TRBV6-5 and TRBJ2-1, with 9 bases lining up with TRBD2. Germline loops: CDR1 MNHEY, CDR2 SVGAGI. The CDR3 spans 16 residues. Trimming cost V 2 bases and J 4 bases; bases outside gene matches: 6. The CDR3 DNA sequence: TGTGCCAGCAGTTACCCAGCGGGAGGTCGGTACAATGAGCAGTTCTTC. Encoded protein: CASSYPAGGRYNEQFF.

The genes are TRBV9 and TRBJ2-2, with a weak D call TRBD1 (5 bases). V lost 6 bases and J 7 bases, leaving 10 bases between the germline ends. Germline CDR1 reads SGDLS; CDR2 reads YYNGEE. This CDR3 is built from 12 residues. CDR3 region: CASNGHFGELFF. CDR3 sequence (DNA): TGTGCCAGCAACGGACACTTCGGGGAGCTGTTTTTT. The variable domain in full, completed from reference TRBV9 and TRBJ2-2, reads DSGVTQTPKHLITATGQRVTLRCSPRSGDLSVYWYQQSLDQGLQFLIQYYNGEERAKGNILERFSAQQFPDLHSELNLSSLELGDSALYFCASNGHFGELFFGEGSRLTVL.

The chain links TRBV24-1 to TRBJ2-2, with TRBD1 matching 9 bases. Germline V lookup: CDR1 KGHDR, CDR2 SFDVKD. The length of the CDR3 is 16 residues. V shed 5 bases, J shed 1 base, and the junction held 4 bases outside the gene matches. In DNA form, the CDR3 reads TGTGCCACCAGTGGACCGGGACAGGGGAACACCGGGGAGCTGTTTTTT. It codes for CATSGPGQGNTGELFF.

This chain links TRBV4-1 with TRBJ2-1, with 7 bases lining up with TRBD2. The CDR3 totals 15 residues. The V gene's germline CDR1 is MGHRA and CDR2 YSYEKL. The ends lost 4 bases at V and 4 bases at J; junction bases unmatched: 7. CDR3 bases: TGCGCCAGCAGCCGACTGGGAGGGAATTACAATGAGCAGTTCTTC. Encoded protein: CASSRLGGNYNEQFF.

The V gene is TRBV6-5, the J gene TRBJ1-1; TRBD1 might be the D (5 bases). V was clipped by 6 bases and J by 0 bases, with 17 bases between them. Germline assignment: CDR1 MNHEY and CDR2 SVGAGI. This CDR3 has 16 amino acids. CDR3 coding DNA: TGTGCCAGCAGGTACAGGCGAGGAGCCTTGAACACTGAAGCTTTCTTT. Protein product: CASRYRRGALNTEAFF.

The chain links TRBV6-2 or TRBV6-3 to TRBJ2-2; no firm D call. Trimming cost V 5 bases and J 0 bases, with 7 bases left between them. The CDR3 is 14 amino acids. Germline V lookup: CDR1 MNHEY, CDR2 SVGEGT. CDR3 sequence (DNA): TGTGCCAGCAGTACCCTAGCGAACACCGGGGAGCTGTTTTTT. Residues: CASSTLANTGELFF.

CDR3 residues: CAWISRNIQYF. CDR3 in DNA: TGTGCCTGGATAAGCAGGAACATTCAGTACTTC. The chain links TRBV30 to TRBJ2-4; no definite D call. This CDR3 region has 11 residues. Germline loops: CDR1 GTSNPN, CDR2 SVGIG (reference sequence). The V end was cut by 4 bases, the J end by 7 bases, with 8 bases between.

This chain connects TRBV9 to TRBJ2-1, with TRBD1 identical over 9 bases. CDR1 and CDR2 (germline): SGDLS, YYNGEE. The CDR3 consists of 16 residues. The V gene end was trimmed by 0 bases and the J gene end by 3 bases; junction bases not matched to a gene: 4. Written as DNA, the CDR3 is TGTGCCAGCAGCGTAGCGGGACAGGGTTACTACAATGAGCAGTTCTTC. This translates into CASSVAGQGYYNEQFF.

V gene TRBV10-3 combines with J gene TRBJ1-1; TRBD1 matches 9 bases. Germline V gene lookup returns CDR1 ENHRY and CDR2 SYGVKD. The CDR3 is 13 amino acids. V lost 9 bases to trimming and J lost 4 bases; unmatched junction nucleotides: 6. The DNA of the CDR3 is TGTGCCATTCAAAAACAGGGGGCCACTGAAGCTTTCTTT. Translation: CAIQKQGATEAFF.

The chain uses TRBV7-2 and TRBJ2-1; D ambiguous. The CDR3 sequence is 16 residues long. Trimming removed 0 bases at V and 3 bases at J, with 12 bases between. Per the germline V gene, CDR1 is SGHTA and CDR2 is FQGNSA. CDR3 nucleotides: TGTGCCAGCAGCTTAGCAGGCCTAGTCAGCTACAATGAGCAGTTCTTC. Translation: CASSLAGLVSYNEQFF.

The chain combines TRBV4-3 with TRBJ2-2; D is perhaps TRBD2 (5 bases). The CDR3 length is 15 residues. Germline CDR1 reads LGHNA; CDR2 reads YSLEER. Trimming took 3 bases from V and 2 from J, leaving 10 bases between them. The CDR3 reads CASSQGGGNTGELFF. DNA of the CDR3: TGCGCCAGCAGCCAGGGCGGAGGAAACACCGGGGAGCTGTTTTTT.

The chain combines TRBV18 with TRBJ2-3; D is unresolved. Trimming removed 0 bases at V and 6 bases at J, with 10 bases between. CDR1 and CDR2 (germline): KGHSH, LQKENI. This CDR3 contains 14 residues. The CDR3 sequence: CASSPPRPMDTQYF. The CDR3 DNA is TGTGCCAGCTCACCACCTCGTCCTATGGATACGCAGTATTTT.

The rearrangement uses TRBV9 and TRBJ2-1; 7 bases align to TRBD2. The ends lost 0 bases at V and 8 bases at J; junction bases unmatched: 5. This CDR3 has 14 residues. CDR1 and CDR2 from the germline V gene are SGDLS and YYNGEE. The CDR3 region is CASSVEGGRDEQFF. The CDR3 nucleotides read TGTGCCAGCAGCGTAGAGGGAGGGAGAGATGAGCAGTTCTTC.

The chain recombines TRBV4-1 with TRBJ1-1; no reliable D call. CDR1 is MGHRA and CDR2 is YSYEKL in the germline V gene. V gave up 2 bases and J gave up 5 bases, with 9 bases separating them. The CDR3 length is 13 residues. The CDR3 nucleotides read TGCGCCAGCAGCCAACGCGGAGAAACTGAAGCTTTCTTT. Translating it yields CASSQRGETEAFF.

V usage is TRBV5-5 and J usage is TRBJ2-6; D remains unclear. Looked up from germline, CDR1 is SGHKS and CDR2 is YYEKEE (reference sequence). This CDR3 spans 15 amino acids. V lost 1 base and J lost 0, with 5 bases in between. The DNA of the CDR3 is TGTGCCAGCAGCTTGACAGCCTCTGGGGCCAACGTCCTGACTTTC. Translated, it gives CASSLTASGANVLTF.

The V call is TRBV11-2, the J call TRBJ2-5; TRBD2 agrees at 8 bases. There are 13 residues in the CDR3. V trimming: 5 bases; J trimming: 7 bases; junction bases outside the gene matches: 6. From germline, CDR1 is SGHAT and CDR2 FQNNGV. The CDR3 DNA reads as TGTGCCAGCAGCGGAAGCGGGAGTCGGACCCAGTACTTC. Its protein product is CASSGSGSRTQYF.

This CDR3 reads CASSPTEYSNQPQHF. CDR3 sequence (DNA): TGTGCCAGCAGCCCTACAGAATATAGCAATCAGCCCCAGCATTTT. The V gene is TRBV11-2, the J gene TRBJ1-5; D is unresolved. Trimming removed 5 bases at V and 0 bases at J, with 11 bases between. The germline V gene has CDR1 SGHAT and CDR2 FQNNGV. This CDR3 contains 15 residues.

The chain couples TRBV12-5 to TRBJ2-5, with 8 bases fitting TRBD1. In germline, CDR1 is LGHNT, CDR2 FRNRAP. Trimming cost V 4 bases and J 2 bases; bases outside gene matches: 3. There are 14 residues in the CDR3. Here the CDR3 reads CASGSGTGQETQYF. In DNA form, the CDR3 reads TGTGCTAGTGGTTCAGGGACAGGACAAGAGACCCAGTACTTC. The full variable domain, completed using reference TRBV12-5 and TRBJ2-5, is DARVTQTPRHKVTEMGQEVTMRCQPILGHNTVFWYRQTMMQGLELLAYFRNRAPLDDSGMPKDRFSAEMPDATLATLKIQPSEPRDSAVYFCASGSGTGQETQYFGPGTRLLVL.

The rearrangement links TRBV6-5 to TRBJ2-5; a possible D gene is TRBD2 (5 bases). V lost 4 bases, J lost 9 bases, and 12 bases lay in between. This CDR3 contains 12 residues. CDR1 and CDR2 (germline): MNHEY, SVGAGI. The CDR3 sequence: CASSLLGGAQYF. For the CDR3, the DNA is TGTGCCAGCAGTTTACTCGGAGGAGCCCAGTACTTC.

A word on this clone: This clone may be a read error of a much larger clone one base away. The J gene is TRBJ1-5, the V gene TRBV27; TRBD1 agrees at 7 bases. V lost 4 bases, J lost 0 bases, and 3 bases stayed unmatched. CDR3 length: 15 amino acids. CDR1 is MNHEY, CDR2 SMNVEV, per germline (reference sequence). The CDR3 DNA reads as TGTGCCAGCAGTTCCTGGGACAGTAGCAATCAGCCCCAGCATTTT. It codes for CASSSWDSSNQPQHF.

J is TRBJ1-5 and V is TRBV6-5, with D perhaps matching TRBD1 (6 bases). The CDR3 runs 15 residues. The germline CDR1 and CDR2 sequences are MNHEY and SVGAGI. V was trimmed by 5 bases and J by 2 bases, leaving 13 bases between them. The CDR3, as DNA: TGTGCCAGCAGTATTCAGGGGATTGGCAATCAGCCCCAGCATTTT. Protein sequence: CASSIQGIGNQPQHF.

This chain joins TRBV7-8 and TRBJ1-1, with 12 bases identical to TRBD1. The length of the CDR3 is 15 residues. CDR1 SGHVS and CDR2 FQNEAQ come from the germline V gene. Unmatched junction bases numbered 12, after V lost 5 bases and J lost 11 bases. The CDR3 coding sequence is TGTGCCAGCAGCCCCCGGGACAGGGGGCCGGGAGAGGCTTTCTTT. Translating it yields CASSPRDRGPGEAFF.

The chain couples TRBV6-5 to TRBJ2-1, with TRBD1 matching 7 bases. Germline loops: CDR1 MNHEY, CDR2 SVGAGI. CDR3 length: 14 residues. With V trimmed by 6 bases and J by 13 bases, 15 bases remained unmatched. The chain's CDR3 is CASSPEGARWRQFF. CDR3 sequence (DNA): TGTGCCAGCAGCCCCGAGGGGGCCCGGTGGCGCCAGTTCTTC.

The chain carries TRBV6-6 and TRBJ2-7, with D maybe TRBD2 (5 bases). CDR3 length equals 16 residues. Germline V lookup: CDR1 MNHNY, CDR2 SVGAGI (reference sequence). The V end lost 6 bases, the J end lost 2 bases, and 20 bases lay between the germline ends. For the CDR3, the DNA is TGTGCCAGCAGCCCCAACCTGAGGGTGGAGGCCTACGAGCAGTACTTC. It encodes CASSPNLRVEAYEQYF.

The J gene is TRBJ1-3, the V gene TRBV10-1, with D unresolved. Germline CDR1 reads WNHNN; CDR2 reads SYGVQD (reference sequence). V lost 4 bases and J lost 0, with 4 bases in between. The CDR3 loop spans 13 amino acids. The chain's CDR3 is CASSVSSGNTIYF. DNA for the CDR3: TGCGCCAGCAGTGTCAGCTCTGGAAACACCATATATTTT.

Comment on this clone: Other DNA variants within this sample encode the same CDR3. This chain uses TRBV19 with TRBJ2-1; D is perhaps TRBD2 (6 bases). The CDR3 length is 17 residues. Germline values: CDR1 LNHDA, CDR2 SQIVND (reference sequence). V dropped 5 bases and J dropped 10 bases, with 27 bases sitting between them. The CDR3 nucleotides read TGTGCCAGTAGTCACTCTGGGACTTACAATAGGGGCAGCGAGCAGTTCTTC. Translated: CASSHSGTYNRGSEQFF.

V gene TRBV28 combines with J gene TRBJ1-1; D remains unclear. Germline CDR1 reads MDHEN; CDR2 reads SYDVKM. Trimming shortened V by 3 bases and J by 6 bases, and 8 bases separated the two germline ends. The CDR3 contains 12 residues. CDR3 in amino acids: CASSFGRAEAFF. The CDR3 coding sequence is TGTGCCAGCAGTTTCGGGCGGGCTGAAGCTTTCTTT.

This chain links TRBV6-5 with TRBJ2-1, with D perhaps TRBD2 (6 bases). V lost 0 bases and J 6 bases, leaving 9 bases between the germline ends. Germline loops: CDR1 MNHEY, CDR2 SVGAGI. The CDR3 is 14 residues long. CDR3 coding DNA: TGTGCCAGCAGTTACTCCCAGACTAGCAATGAGCAGTTCTTC. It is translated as CASSYSQTSNEQFF.

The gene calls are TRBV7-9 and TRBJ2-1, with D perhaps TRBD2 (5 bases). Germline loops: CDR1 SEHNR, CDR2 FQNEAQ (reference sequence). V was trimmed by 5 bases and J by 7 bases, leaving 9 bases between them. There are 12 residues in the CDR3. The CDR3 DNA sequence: TGTGCCAGCAGCCATCGGACTAATGAGCAGTTCTTC. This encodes CASSHRTNEQFF.